The rows below give T cell receptor beta chains drawn from one sample of a study of molecular identifiers for immune sequencing clone quantification. Using its own MiXCR run on the PCR reads, TCRdb lists one record per CDR3 protein. The table records approximately 41,000 distinct CDR3 sequences, less than 20% of them present only once. Sequencing was carried out using naive CD8+ T cells from blood, with Jurkat cell RNA spiked in. The receptors shown here come from a human donor in good health. Some libraries in this study had Jurkat cell RNA spiked in. Each CDR3 is given with its conserved first and last residue. The order of the fields is clone size, CDR3 length, V gene, J gene, D gene, CDR3 DNA, CDR3 protein. The D gene is left open where the match is weak. Expanded clones get a size class; other rows say once, few or many, or leave the size out.

>many|14|TRBV7-2|TRBJ1-2|TRBD1
TGTGCCAGCAGCTTAGGACAGGGGAAGAGTGGCTACACCTTC
CASSLGQGKSGYTF
>many|14|TRBV12-3/TRBV12-4|TRBJ2-3|NA
TGTGCCAGCAGTTTAGTCGGGAGTACTGATACGCAGTATTTT
CASSLVGSTDTQYF
>many|16|TRBV14|TRBJ2-1|NA
TGTGCCAGCAGCCAGGGGGACACCTGGATTTCCAATGAGCAGTTCTTC
CASSQGDTWISNEQFF
>NA|15|TRBV28|TRBJ1-3|NA
TGTGCCAGCAGTTTGACTAGGGAGTCTGGAAACACCATATATTTT
CASSLTRESGNTIYF
>many|13|TRBV28|TRBJ1-1|NA
TGTGCCACCGCCCCCGGCAGGAACACTGAAGCTTTCTTT
CATAPGRNTEAFF
>many|17|TRBV7-9|TRBJ2-3|NA
TGTGCCAGCAGCTTCGCCTGGGGAGGCGGAGACACAGATACGCAGTATTTT
CASSFAWGGGDTDTQYF
>many|15|TRBV19|TRBJ1-1|NA
TGTGCCAGTAGTATAGCTCCGGTTTTAGCCACTGAAGCTTTCTTT
CASSIAPVLATEAFF
>many|13|TRBV7-6|TRBJ1-5|NA
TGTGCCAGCAGCTTAGACAGGTATCAGCCCCAGCATTTT
CASSLDRYQPQHF
>many|17|TRBV12-3/TRBV12-4|TRBJ2-7|NA
TGTGCCAGCAGTTTAGCCCCAGGGTCAGGTAGGACCTACGAGCAGTACTTC
CASSLAPGSGRTYEQYF
>many|14|TRBV6-5|TRBJ1-1|NA
TGTGCCAGCAGTAAGGGGAGATTGAACACTGAAGCTTTCTTT
CASSKGRLNTEAFF
>many|14|TRBV20-1|TRBJ2-5|TRBD1
TGCAGTGCTAGAGCGACAGGGCCGGATGTGACCCAGTACTTC
CSARATGPDVTQYF
>many|16|TRBV6-5|TRBJ2-2|TRBD2
TGTGCCAGCAGTCCCCGACTAGCGGGAGGTACCGGGGAGCTGTTTTTT
CASSPRLAGGTGELFF
>many|13|TRBV29-1|TRBJ1-1|NA
TGCAGCGCTCAGCTGGGGTTCAACACTGAAGCTTTCTTT
CSAQLGFNTEAFF
>many|13|TRBV12-3/TRBV12-4|TRBJ1-1|TRBD1
TGTGCCAGCAGTTTTCCAGGGGGGACTGAAGCTTTCTTT
CASSFPGGTEAFF
>once|15|TRBV5-1|TRBJ1-1|NA
TGCGCCAGCAGCTTGAACAGGCCGGGTTACACTGAAGCTTTCTTT
CASSLNRPGYTEAFF
>many|15|TRBV4-1|TRBJ2-7|TRBD1
TGCGCCAGCAGCCATTCCGGGACAGGGTCCTACGAGCAGTACTTC
CASSHSGTGSYEQYF
>NA|16|TRBV9|TRBJ2-2|TRBD2
TGTGCCAGCAGCGTTAGCGGGGGCCCGAACACCGGGGAGCTGTTTTTT
CASSVSGGPNTGELFF
>NA|12|TRBV29-1|TRBJ2-5|NA
TGCAGCGTTGAAAGGCCGGAGGGGACTCAGTACTTC
CSVERPEGTQYF
>many|13|TRBV29-1|TRBJ2-1|TRBD2
TGCAGCGTTGTTAGCGGGATCGACAATGAGCAGTTCTTC
CSVVSGIDNEQFF
>many|17|TRBV5-1|TRBJ2-3|NA
TGCGCCAGCAGCTTGGCGGCCGATGTGGTTTGGACAGATACGCAGTATTTT
CASSLAADVVWTDTQYF
>many|19|TRBV7-6|TRBJ1-1|NA
TGTGCCAGCAGCTTGAGGGCAATGGTACAGGGTCGCCCTGACACTGAAGCTTTCTTT
CASSLRAMVQGRPDTEAFF
>many|16|TRBV19|TRBJ2-1|NA
TGTGCCAGTAGTATAGGACGGGACGTCGCCTACAATGAGCAGTTCTTC
CASSIGRDVAYNEQFF
>many|15|TRBV27|TRBJ2-4|NA
TGTGCCAGCAGTTTAACGCGGGGACCCAAAAACATTCAGTACTTC
CASSLTRGPKNIQYF
>many|13|TRBV7-6|TRBJ1-1|NA
TGTGCCAGCTCCCAGGACGGGAACACTGAAGCTTTCTTT
CASSQDGNTEAFF
>many|13|TRBV27|TRBJ1-1|NA
TGTGCCAGCAGGTTAACAATGAACACTGAAGCTTTCTTT
CASRLTMNTEAFF
>many|14|TRBV12-3/TRBV12-4|TRBJ2-3|NA
TGTGCCAGCAGTTTAGTCGTTTCGGCAGCTACGCAGTATTTT
CASSLVVSAATQYF
>many|16|TRBV7-3|TRBJ2-3|TRBD2
TGTGCCAGCAGCTTGGGCGCTAGCGGGAGGACAGATACGCAGTATTTT
CASSLGASGRTDTQYF
>many|15|TRBV18|TRBJ2-3|TRBD2
TGTGCCAGCTCACTCAGAAGCGGGGGAGCAGATACGCAGTATTTT
CASSLRSGGADTQYF
>many|17|TRBV6-2/TRBV6-3|TRBJ2-2|NA
TGTGCCAGCAGTTACTGGCAGGGAATCGCGAACACCGGGGAGCTGTTTTTT
CASSYWQGIANTGELFF
>many|17|TRBV20-1|TRBJ2-3|NA
TGCAGTGCTAGAGAACCGACGGAGGCTGGAAGCACAGATACGCAGTATTTT
CSAREPTEAGSTDTQYF
>many|15|TRBV5-8|TRBJ2-4|NA
TGTGCCAGCAGCTTGGTTGTGACAGCTGGAAACATTCAGTACTTC
CASSLVVTAGNIQYF
>NA|12|TRBV28|TRBJ2-1|NA
TGTGCCAGCAGTCCCATTCTCTATGAGCAGTTCTTC
CASSPILYEQFF
>many|13|TRBV4-3|TRBJ2-3|NA
TGCGCCAGCAGCCAAGAGTACTCACAAATAGGGTATTTT
CASSQEYSQIGYF
>once|20|TRBV7-9|TRBJ2-2|NA
TGTGCCAGCAGCTCACCTTCGACAGGGCGGACTAACCCGAACACCGGGGAGCTGTTTTTT
CASSSPSTGRTNPNTGELFF
>NA|14|TRBV14|TRBJ2-3|NA
TGTGCCAGCAGCCTAACTAGGAGACCGGATACGCAGTATTTT
CASSLTRRPDTQYF
>many|15|TRBV7-9|TRBJ2-4|TRBD1
TGTGCCAGCAGCTCCGGGACAGGGGCGGGTGACATTCAGTACTTC
CASSSGTGAGDIQYF
>many|13|TRBV7-6|TRBJ2-1|NA
TGTGCCAGCAGCTTAGGGGCCTACAATGAGCAGTTCTTC
CASSLGAYNEQFF